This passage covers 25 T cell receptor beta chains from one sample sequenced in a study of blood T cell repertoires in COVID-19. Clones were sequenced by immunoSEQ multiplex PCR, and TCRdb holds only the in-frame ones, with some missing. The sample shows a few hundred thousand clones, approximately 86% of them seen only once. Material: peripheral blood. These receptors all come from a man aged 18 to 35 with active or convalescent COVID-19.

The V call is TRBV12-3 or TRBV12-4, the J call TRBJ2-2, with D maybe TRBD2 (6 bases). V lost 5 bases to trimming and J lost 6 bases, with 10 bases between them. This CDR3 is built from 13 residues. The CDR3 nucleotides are TGTGCCAGCAGTGAACTAGCACCCGGGGAGCTGTTTTTT. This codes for CASSELAPGELFF.

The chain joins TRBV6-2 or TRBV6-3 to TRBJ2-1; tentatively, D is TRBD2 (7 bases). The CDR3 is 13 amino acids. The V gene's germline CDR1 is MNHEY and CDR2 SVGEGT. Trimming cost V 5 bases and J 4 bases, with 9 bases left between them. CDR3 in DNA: TGTGCCAGCAGTAGCGGGACATACAATGAGCAGTTCTTC. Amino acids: CASSSGTYNEQFF.

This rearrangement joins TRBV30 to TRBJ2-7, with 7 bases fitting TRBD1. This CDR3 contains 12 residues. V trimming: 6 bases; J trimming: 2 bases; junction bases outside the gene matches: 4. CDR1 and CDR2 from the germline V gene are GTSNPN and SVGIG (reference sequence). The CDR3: CACWGQPYEQYF. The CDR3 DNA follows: TGTGCCTGCTGGGGACAGCCCTACGAGCAGTACTTC. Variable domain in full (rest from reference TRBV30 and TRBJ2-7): SQTIHQWPATLVQPVGSPLSLECTVEGTSNPNLYWYRQAAGRGLQLLFYSVGIGQISSEVPQNLSASRPQDRQFILSSKKLLLSDSGFYLCACWGQPYEQYFGPGTRLTVT.

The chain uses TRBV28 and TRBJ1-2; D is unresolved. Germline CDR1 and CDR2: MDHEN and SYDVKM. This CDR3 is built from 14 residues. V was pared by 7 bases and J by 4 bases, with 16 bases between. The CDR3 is CASTQEARSYGYTF. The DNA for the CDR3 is TGTGCCAGCACCCAGGAGGCGCGGAGCTATGGCTACACCTTC.

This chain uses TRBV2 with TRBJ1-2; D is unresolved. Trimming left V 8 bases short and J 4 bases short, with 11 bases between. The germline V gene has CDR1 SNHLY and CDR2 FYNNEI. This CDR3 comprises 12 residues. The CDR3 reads CASGEGAYGYTF. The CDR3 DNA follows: TGTGCCAGCGGCGAGGGTGCCTATGGCTACACCTTC.

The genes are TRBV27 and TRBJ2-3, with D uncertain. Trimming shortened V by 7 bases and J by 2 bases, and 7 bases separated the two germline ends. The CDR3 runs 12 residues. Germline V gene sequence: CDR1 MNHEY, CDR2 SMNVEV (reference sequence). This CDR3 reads CASKADTDTQYF. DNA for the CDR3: TGTGCCAGCAAGGCGGACACAGATACGCAGTATTTT.

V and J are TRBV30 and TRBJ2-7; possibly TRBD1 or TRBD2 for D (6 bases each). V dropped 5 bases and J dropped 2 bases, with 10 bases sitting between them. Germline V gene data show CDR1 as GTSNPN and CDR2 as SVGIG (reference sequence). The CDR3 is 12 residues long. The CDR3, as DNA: TGTGCCTGGGGGGGGCTCACCTACGAGCAGTACTTC. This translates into CAWGGLTYEQYF.

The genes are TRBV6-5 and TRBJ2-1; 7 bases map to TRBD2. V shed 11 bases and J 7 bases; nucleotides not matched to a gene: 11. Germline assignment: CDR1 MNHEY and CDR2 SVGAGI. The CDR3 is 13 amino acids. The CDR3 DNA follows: TGTGCCGGGGGGGGTGTGGGAGGGAATGAGCAGTTCTTC. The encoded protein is CAGGGVGGNEQFF.

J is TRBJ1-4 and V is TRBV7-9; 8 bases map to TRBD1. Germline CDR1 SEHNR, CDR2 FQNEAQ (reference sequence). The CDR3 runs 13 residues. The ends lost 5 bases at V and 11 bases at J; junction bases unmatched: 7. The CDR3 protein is CASSQTGEEKLFF. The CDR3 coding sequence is TGTGCCAGCAGCCAGACAGGGGAAGAGAAACTGTTTTTT.

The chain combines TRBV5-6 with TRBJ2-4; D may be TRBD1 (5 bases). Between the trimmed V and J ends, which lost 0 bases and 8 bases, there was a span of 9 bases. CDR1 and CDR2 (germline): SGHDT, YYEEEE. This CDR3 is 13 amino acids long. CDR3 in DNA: TGTGCCAGCAGCTTGGCAGGGTTGGACATTCAGTACTTC. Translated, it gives CASSLAGLDIQYF.

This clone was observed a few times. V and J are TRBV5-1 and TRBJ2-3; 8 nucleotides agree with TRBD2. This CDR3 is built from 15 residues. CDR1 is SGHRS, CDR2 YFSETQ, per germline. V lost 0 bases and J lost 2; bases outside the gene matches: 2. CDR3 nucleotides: TGCGCCAGCAGCTTGGGGCGGGGGGACACAGATACGCAGTATTTT. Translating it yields CASSLGRGDTDTQYF.

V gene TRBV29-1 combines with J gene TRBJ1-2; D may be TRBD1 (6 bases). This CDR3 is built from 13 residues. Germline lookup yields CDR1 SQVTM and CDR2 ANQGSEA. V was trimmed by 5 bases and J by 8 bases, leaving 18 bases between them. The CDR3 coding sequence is TGCAGCGTTTACAGGGATGGGGGTTCAGGCTACACCTTC. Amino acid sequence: CSVYRDGGSGYTF.

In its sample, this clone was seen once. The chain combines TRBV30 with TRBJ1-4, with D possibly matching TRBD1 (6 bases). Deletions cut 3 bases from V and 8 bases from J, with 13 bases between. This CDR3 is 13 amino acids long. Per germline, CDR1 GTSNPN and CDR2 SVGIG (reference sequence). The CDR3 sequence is CAWSPGEGEKLFF. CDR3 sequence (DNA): TGTGCCTGGAGCCCAGGGGAAGGGGAAAAACTGTTTTTT.

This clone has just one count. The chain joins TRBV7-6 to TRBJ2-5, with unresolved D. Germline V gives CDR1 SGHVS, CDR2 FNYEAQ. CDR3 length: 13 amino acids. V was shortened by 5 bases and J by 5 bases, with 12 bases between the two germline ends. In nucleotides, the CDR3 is TGTGCCAGCAGCCCCCGGTTCCCGGAGACCCAGTACTTC. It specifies CASSPRFPETQYF. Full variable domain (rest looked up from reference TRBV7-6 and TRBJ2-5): GAGVSQSPRYKVTKRGQDVALRCDPISGHVSLYWYRQALGQGPEFLTYFNYEAQQDKSGLPNDRFSAERPEGSISTLTIQRTEQRDSAMYRCASSPRFPETQYFGPGTRLLVL.

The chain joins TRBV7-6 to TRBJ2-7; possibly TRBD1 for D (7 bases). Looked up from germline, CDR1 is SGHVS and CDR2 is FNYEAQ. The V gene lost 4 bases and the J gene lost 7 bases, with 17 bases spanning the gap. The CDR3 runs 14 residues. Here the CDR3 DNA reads TGTGCCAGCAGCTACGAAACAGGGGCGGGAGAGCAGTACTTC. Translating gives CASSYETGAGEQYF.

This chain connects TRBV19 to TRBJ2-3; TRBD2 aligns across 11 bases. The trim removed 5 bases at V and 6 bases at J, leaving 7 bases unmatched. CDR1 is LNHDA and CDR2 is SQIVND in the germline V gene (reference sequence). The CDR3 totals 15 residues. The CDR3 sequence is CASSAVSGGADTQYF. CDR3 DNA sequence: TGTGCCAGTAGTGCCGTTAGCGGGGGGGCGGATACGCAGTATTTT.

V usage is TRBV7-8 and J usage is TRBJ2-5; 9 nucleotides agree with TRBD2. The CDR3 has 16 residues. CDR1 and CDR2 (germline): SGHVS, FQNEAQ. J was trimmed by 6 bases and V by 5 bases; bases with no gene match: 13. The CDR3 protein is CASSIQTSGGIQTQYF. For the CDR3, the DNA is TGTGCCAGCAGCATCCAGACTAGCGGTGGCATTCAGACCCAGTACTTC. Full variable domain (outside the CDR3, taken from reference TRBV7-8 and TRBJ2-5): GAGVSQSPRYKVAKRGQDVALRCDPISGHVSLFWYQQALGQGPEFLTYFQNEAQLDKSGLPSDRFFAERPEGSVSTLKIQRTQQEDSAVYLCASSIQTSGGIQTQYFGPGTRLLVL.

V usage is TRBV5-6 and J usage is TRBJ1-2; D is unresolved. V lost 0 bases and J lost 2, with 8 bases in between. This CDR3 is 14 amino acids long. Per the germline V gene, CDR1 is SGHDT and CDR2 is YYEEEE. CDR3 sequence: CASSLAGVNYGYTF. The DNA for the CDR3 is TGTGCCAGCAGCTTGGCCGGGGTAAACTATGGCTACACCTTC.

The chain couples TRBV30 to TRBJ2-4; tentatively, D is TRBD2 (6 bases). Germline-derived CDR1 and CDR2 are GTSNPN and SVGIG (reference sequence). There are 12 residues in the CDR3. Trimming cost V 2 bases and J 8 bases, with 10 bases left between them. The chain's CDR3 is CAWSTGGDIQYF. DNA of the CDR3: TGTGCCTGGAGTACCGGGGGAGACATTCAGTACTTC.

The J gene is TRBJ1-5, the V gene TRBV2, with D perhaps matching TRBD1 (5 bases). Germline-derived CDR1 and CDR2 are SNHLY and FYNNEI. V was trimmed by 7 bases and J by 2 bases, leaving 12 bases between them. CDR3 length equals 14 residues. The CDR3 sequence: CASNAGSGNQPQHF. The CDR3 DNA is TGTGCCAGCAATGCAGGGTCTGGCAATCAGCCCCAGCATTTT.

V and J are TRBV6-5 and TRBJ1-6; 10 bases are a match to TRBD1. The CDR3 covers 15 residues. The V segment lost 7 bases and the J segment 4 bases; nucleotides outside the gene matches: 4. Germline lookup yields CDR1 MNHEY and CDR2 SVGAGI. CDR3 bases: TGTGCCAGCAACCCGGGACAGGGGTATAATTCACCCCTCCACTTT. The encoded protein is CASNPGQGYNSPLHF.

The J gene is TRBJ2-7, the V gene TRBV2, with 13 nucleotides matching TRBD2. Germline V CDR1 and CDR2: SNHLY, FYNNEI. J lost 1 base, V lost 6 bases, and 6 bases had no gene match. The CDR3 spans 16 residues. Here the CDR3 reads CASRGLAGQGSYEQYF. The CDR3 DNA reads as TGTGCCAGCAGGGGACTAGCGGGACAAGGGTCCTACGAGCAGTACTTC.

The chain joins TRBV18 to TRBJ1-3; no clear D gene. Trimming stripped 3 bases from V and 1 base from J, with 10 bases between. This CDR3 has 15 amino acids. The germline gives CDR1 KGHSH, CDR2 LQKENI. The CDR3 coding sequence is TGTGCCAGCTCACCTCTAGGGAGTTCTGGAAACACCATATATTTT. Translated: CASSPLGSSGNTIYF.

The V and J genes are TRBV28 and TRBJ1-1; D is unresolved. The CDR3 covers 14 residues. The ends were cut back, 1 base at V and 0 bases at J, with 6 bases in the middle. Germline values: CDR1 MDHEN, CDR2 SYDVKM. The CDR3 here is CASSLSVLNTEAFF. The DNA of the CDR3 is TGTGCCAGCAGTTTATCGGTTCTGAACACTGAAGCTTTCTTT. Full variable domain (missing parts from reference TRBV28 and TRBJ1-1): DVKVTQSSRYLVKRTGEKVFLECVQDMDHENMFWYRQDPGLGLRLIYFSYDVKMKEKGDIPEGYSVSREKKERFSLILESASTNQTSMYLCASSLSVLNTEAFFGQGTRLTVV.

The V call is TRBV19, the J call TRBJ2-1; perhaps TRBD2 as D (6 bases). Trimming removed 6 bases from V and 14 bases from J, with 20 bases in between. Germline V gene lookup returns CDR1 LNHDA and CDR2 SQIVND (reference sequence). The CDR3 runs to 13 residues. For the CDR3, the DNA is TGTGCCAGTAGACCTACCGGGACTCCCTTAAAGTTCTTC. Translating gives CASRPTGTPLKFF.